The 6 T cell receptor beta chains below come from one sample, sequenced in a study of blood T cell repertoires in COVID-19. Produced via immunoSEQ multiplex PCR; TCRdb's table is partial and in-frame only. The data contain about 200,000 clones, 85% to 90% of them singletons. The sample consisted of PBMCs or T cells enriched from blood (not recorded which). These TCRs come from a man in his thirties or forties who had recovered from COVID-19.

The rearrangement uses TRBV11-3 and TRBJ2-2; TRBD2 aligns across 7 bases. The length of the CDR3 is 13 residues. Germline loops: CDR1 SGHNT, CDR2 YENEEA. V shed 8 bases, J shed 6 bases, and the junction held 6 bases outside the gene matches. CDR3 in DNA: TGTGCCAGCGGGCGGGAGAAGGCCGGGGAGCTGTTTTTT. Its protein is CASGREKAGELFF.

This sequence joins TRBV2 and TRBJ1-1; D is uncertain. Germline V gives CDR1 SNHLY, CDR2 FYNNEI. CDR3 size: 13 residues. The V end lost 6 bases, the J end lost 3 bases, and 11 bases lay between the germline ends. CDR3 in DNA: TGTGCCAGCAGAAGGGAGGCGGACACTGAAGCTTTCTTT. Amino acids: CASRREADTEAFF. The whole variable domain, filled in from reference TRBV2 and TRBJ1-1, reads EPEVTQTPSHQVTQMGQEVILRCVPISNHLYFYWYRQILGQKVEFLVSFYNNEISEKSEIFDDQFSVERPDGSNFTLKIRSTKLEDSAMYFCASRREADTEAFFGQGTRLTVV.

J is TRBJ2-7 and V is TRBV7-6; 15 bases agree with TRBD2. V gave up 5 bases and J gave up 4 bases; unmatched junction bases: 3. CDR1 and CDR2 from the germline V gene are SGHVS and FNYEAQ. CDR3 size: 15 residues. CDR3 nucleotides: TGTGCCAGCAGCAAAGGACTAGCGGGAGGGTACGAGCAGTACTTC. It yields the protein CASSKGLAGGYEQYF.

The chain employs TRBV24-1 and TRBJ2-5, with 9 bases fitting TRBD1. The germline CDR1 and CDR2 sequences are KGHDR and SFDVKD. This CDR3 comprises 14 residues. V shed 3 bases, J shed 4 bases, and the junction held 2 bases outside the gene matches. The CDR3, as DNA: TGTGCCACCAGTGATCTGACAGGGGGAGAGACCCAGTACTTC. It codes for CATSDLTGGETQYF.

V gene TRBV5-4 combines with J gene TRBJ2-1; possible D gene TRBD1, 6 bases. CDR1 is SGHNT, CDR2 YYREEE, per germline (reference sequence). V was pared by 4 bases and J by 4 bases, with 18 bases between. The CDR3 consists of 16 residues. The chain's CDR3 is CASSKLQGSLYNEQFF. CDR3 bases: TGTGCCAGCAGCAAACTACAGGGTTCCCTATACAATGAGCAGTTCTTC. The full variable domain, in which reference TRBV5-4 and TRBJ2-1 provide the parts outside the CDR3, is ETGVTQSPTHLIKTRGQQVTLRCSSQSGHNTVSWYQQALGQGPQFIFQYYREEENGRGNFPPRFSGLQFPNYSSELNVNALELDDSALYLCASSKLQGSLYNEQFFGPGTRLTVL.

The V and J genes are TRBV7-2 and TRBJ2-2, with 7 bases aligning to TRBD2. The CDR3 loop spans 15 amino acids. Germline assignment: CDR1 SGHTA and CDR2 FQGNSA. The V segment lost 5 bases and the J segment 0 bases; nucleotides outside the gene matches: 3. The CDR3 DNA sequence: TGTGCCAGCAGCCCGGGGGGTACGAACACCGGGGAGCTGTTTTTT. Translating gives CASSPGGTNTGELFF.